This TCR beta chain was recovered during a study of blood T cell repertoires in COVID-19. For the study at large: Sources were T cells, B-cell-depleted T cells, or PBMCs; the material itself was cDNA or gDNA.

Only in-frame clones appear in the TCRdb table, and some are missing; sequencing was by immunoSEQ multiplex PCR. The repertoire consists of about 150,000 clones, with roughly 78% occurring once and the leading ten covering 1.5% to 2%. Germline V gives CDR1 LGHDT, CDR2 YNNKEL (reference sequence). CDR3 size: 16 residues. With 3 bases removed from V and 0 bases from J, the gap between germline ends came to 12 bases. This receptor was taken from a man older than 75 with acute or convalescent COVID-19. The gene calls are TRBV3-1 (or the pseudogene TRBV3-2) and TRBJ2-1; possibly TRBD1 for D (6 bases). The sample taken for sequencing was peripheral blood. CDR3 amino acids: CASSHLTGSSYNEQFF. The CDR3 DNA sequence: TGTGCCAGCAGCCACCTAACAGGGAGCTCCTACAATGAGCAGTTCTTC.